One and the same sample provided the 6 T cell receptor beta chains below, sequenced in a study of blood T cell repertoires in COVID-19. The assay was immunoSEQ multiplex PCR, and TCRdb's table has in-frame clones only and misses some. Of approximately 80,000 clones listed, around 88% were seen once; the top ten hold approximately 6.8%. Sequencing was carried out using peripheral blood. Receptors originate from an elderly woman with acute or convalescent COVID-19.

This clone was counted only a few times. The V and J genes are TRBV7-2 and TRBJ2-7, with a possible D match to TRBD1 (6 bases). The CDR3 has 14 amino acids. Trimming stripped 4 bases from V and 5 bases from J, with 15 bases between. Germline assignment: CDR1 SGHTA and CDR2 FQGNSA. CDR3 residues: CASSSRGLVDEQYF. The CDR3 DNA reads as TGTGCCAGCAGCTCCAGGGGTCTTGTGGACGAGCAGTACTTC. The variable domain in full, with the rest retrieved from reference TRBV7-2 and TRBJ2-7, is GAGVSQSPSNKVTEKGKDVELRCDPISGHTALYWYRQSLGQGLEFLIYFQGNSAPDKSGLPSDRFSAERTGGSVSTLTIQRTQQEDSAVYLCASSSRGLVDEQYFGPGTRLTVT.

This chain links TRBV18 with TRBJ1-1; D unresolved. The germline CDR1 and CDR2 sequences are KGHSH and LQKENI. CDR3 length: 14 residues. Trimming removed 3 bases at V and 4 bases at J, with 12 bases between. The CDR3, as DNA: TGTGCCAGCTCACCTGAGGTAGGAGTCACTGAAGCTTTCTTT. Its translation: CASSPEVGVTEAFF.

The CDR3 region has the DNA TGTGCCAGCAGCCCCTGGTCAATGGTAGCTAACTATGGCTACACCTTC. It specifies CASSPWSMVANYGYTF. The chain is built from TRBV3-1 (or the pseudogene TRBV3-2) and TRBJ1-2; D remains ambiguous. Trimming shortened V by 4 bases and J by 0 bases, and 15 bases separated the two germline ends. CDR1 LGHDT and CDR2 YNNKEL come from the germline V gene (reference sequence). CDR3 length equals 16 residues.

The chain combines TRBV11-2 with TRBJ2-4; no firm D call. CDR1 and CDR2 (germline): SGHAT, FQNNGV. The CDR3 loop spans 14 amino acids. Trimming took off 0 bases at V and 5 bases at J, with 8 bases between the two ends. This CDR3 is CASSLDFAENIQYF. The CDR3 coding sequence is TGTGCCAGCAGCTTAGATTTCGCAGAAAACATTCAGTACTTC. Looking up the rest from reference TRBV11-2 and TRBJ2-4 gives the full variable domain: EAGVAQSPRYKIIEKRQSVAFWCNPISGHATLYWYQQILGQGPKLLIQFQNNGVVDDSQLPKDRFSAERLKGVDSTLKIQPAKLEDSAVYLCASSLDFAENIQYFGAGTRLSVL.

The chain recombines TRBV6-5 with TRBJ1-1, with 10 bases matching TRBD1. The junction had 9 bases not matched to a gene; V was cut back by 5 bases and J by 6 bases. The V gene's germline CDR1 is MNHEY and CDR2 SVGAGI. The CDR3 length is 15 residues. The CDR3 DNA is TGTGCCAGCAGTAATTCCGGGACAGGGGAACCTGAAGCTTTCTTT. Encoded protein: CASSNSGTGEPEAFF.

The chain recombines TRBV14 with TRBJ2-6; D gene ambiguous. The CDR3 loop spans 17 amino acids. Germline CDR1 reads SGHDN; CDR2 reads FVKESK. V was shortened by 1 base and J by 4 bases, with 14 bases between the two germline ends. The CDR3 here is CASSQGPSTLGANVLTF. The CDR3 DNA reads TGTGCCAGCAGCCAAGGTCCATCTACCCTCGGGGCCAACGTCCTGACTTTC. The whole variable domain, filled in from reference TRBV14 and TRBJ2-6, reads EAGVTQFPSHSVIEKGQTVTLRCDPISGHDNLYWYRRVMGKEIKFLLHFVKESKQDESGMPNNRFLAERTGGTYSTLKVQPAELEDSGVYFCASSQGPSTLGANVLTFGAGSRLTVL.